A selection of T cell receptor beta chains follows, all from one sample in a study of early T cells in non-severe SARS-CoV-2 infection. MiXCR was run by TCRdb on the 5' RACE reads, yielding one entry per CDR3 protein. In the table there are approximately 90,000 distinct CDR3 sequences, roughly 12% of which are singletons. The source material was whole blood, sampled at baseline. These receptor sequences come from an adult who was a healthcare worker with PCR-confirmed SARS-CoV-2 infection or an uninfected control (not recorded which). Each CDR3 is given with its conserved first and last residue. The D gene is left open where the match is weak. A row's size may be missing; if present it is once, few, many or a size class.

clone_size,j_call,d_call,v_call,cdr3_aa,cdr3_nt
few,TRBJ1-5,-,TRBV7-9,CASSFIDNQPQHF,TGTGCCAGCAGCTTTATTGATAATCAGCCCCAGCATTTT
-,TRBJ2-3,TRBD1,TRBV5-6,CASSIYRGPFTDTQYF,TGTGCCAGCAGCATATACAGGGGCCCCTTCACAGATACGCAGTATTTT
-,TRBJ2-3,TRBD2,TRBV3-1,CASSQDRLAGGAQYF,TGTGCCAGCAGCCAAGATCGACTAGCGGGAGGAGCGCAGTATTTT
many,TRBJ2-1,TRBD2,TRBV12-3/TRBV12-4,CASRPSGIYNEQFF,TGTGCCAGCAGGCCTAGCGGGATCTACAATGAGCAGTTCTTC
many,TRBJ2-7,-,TRBV12-3/TRBV12-4,CASRDPYEQYF,TGTGCCAGCCGGGACCCCTACGAGCAGTACTTC
many,TRBJ1-4,-,TRBV13,CASSLADAVKEKLFF,TGTGCCAGCAGCCTGGCCGACGCCGTAAAGGAAAAACTGTTTTTT
few,TRBJ1-5,TRBD1,TRBV7-8,CASSPWTGRSNQPQHF,TGTGCCAGCAGCCCCTGGACAGGGAGGAGCAATCAGCCCCAGCATTTT
-,TRBJ1-2,-,TRBV3-1,CASSQGQGDTF,TGTGCCAGCAGCCAAGGTCAGGGAGACACCTTC
-,TRBJ2-7,-,TRBV14,CASSRRDSEQYF,TGTGCCAGCAGCCGGAGGGACAGCGAGCAGTACTTC
-,TRBJ1-6,-,TRBV9,CASSASTGLSSPLHF,TGTGCCAGCAGCGCCTCGACAGGTTTAAGTTCACCCCTCCACTTT
few,TRBJ2-5,-,TRBV7-9,CASSLEGFRETQYF,TGTGCCAGCAGCTTAGAAGGATTCCGAGAGACCCAGTACTTC
few,TRBJ1-2,-,TRBV6-5,CASSYSKAGNYGYTF,TGTGCCAGCAGTTACTCGAAGGCCGGAAACTATGGCTACACCTTC
few,TRBJ1-6,-,TRBV6-2/TRBV6-3,CASSYSSNSPLHF,TGTGCCAGCAGTTACTCGAGTAATTCACCCCTCCACTTT
-,TRBJ2-4,-,TRBV18,CASSGARGWPKNIQYF,TGTGCCAGCTCAGGCGCCCGGGGGTGGCCCAAAAACATTCAGTACTTC
-,TRBJ2-2,-,TRBV13,CASSPQGGDTGELFF,TGTGCCAGCAGCCCCCAGGGCGGCGACACCGGGGAGCTGTTTTTT
medium-sized,TRBJ2-5,-,TRBV29-1,CSVDSAGDAALGAQYF,TGCAGCGTTGACTCGGCCGGGGACGCCGCCTTAGGGGCCCAGTACTTC